This T cell receptor beta chain was obtained from a study of control samples from healthy donors and cancer patients. V lost 0 bases and J lost 8, with 11 bases in between. Germline V gene lookup returns CDR1 KGHSH and CDR2 LQKENI. CDR3 length equals 14 residues. This clone has just a few counts. The data were produced by immunoSEQ multiplex PCR, yet TCRdb's version contains in-frame clones alone and is incomplete. This sample has about 250,000 clones, with roughly 80% found just once. The chain links TRBV18 to TRBJ2-1; D is perhaps TRBD1 or TRBD2 (6 bases each). The TCR sequence derives from a woman aged 55-70 years with lung cancer. The sample consisted of PBMCs. The CDR3 coding sequence is TGTGCCAGCTCACCACCGGACGGGGGCTATGAGCAGTTCTTC. This gives the protein CASSPPDGGYEQFF.